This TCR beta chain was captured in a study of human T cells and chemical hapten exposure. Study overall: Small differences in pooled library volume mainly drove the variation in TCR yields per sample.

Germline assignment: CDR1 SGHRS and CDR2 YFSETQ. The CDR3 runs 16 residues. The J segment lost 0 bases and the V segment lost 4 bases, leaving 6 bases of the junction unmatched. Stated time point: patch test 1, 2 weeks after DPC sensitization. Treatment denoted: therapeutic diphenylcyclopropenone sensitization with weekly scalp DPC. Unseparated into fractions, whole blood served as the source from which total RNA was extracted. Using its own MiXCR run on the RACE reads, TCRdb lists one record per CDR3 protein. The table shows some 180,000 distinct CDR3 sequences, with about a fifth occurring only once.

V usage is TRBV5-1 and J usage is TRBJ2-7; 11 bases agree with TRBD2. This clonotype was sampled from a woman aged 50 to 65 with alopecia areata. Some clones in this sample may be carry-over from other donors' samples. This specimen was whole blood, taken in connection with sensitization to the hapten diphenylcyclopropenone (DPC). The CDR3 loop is CASSPGTSGSSYEQYF. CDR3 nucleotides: TGCGCCAGCAGCCCCGGGACTAGCGGTTCCTCCTACGAGCAGTACTTC.